The 24 T cell receptor beta chains given below trace back to one sample, sequenced in a study of T-cell memory formation after mild COVID-19. One entry per CDR3 protein results from TCRdb running MiXCR on the 5' RACE reads. The top ten clones hold less than 6% of a sample with 90,000 to 130,000 distinct CDR3 sequences, 18% of them seen once. Source material: PBMCs or a T cell subset sorted from them (not recorded which). The source of these receptors is a man aged 18 to 30 who had mild COVID-19 (a few samples of this study predate the infection). Cell type and time point are not known.

This clonotype was seen a few times. The chain has TRBV9 and TRBJ2-4; 8 positions match TRBD1. In germline, CDR1 is SGDLS, CDR2 YYNGEE. The CDR3 has 14 amino acids. The V gene end was trimmed by 4 bases and the J gene end by 3 bases; junction bases not matched to a gene: 3. The CDR3 protein is CASSLGTGKNIQYF. The CDR3 coding sequence is TGTGCCAGCAGCCTCGGGACAGGCAAAAACATTCAGTACTTC. The whole variable domain, remainder taken from reference TRBV9 and TRBJ2-4, is DSGVTQTPKHLITATGQRVTLRCSPRSGDLSVYWYQQSLDQGLQFLIQYYNGEERAKGNILERFSAQQFPDLHSELNLSSLELGDSALYFCASSLGTGKNIQYFGAGTRLSVL.

V usage is TRBV29-1 and J usage is TRBJ1-2; tentative D call: TRBD1 (6 bases). CDR1 and CDR2 (germline): SQVTM, ANQGSEA. CDR3 length: 14 residues. V shed 2 bases and J shed 1 base, with 11 bases lying between them. The CDR3 protein is CSVEKNRDNYGYTF. The CDR3 DNA sequence: TGCAGCGTTGAAAAAAACAGGGATAACTATGGCTACACCTTC.

This clonotype was recorded a few times. The chain couples TRBV4-3 to TRBJ2-1; D unclear. Germline-derived CDR1 and CDR2 are LGHNA and YSLEER. Trimming cost V 0 bases and J 12 bases, with 12 bases left between them. The CDR3 is 13 amino acids. The CDR3 region has the DNA TGCGCCAGCAGCCAAGATCACGGGCCTTCGCAGTTCTTC. Translation: CASSQDHGPSQFF.

In its sample, this clonotype was seen a few times. The CDR3 reads CASTRPEMRTEAFF. The CDR3 DNA follows: TGTGCCAGCACCCGCCCCGAAATGAGGACTGAAGCTTTCTTT. The chain employs TRBV7-2 and TRBJ1-1; no reliable D call. V shed 7 bases and J shed 5 bases, with 17 bases lying between them. The CDR3 totals 14 residues. CDR1 is SGHTA, CDR2 FQGNSA, per germline.

The V and J genes are TRBV12-3 or TRBV12-4 and TRBJ1-1, with D perhaps matching TRBD1 (5 bases). The CDR3 is 11 residues long. Trimming pared 2 bases from V and 11 bases from J, leaving 9 bases between. This CDR3 reads CASSLIRVAFF. The CDR3, as DNA: TGTGCCAGCAGTTTAATCAGGGTGGCTTTCTTT.

This clonotype has more than one count but fewer than ten. V gene TRBV12-3 or TRBV12-4 combines with J gene TRBJ2-5; D gene ambiguous. V lost 1 base and J 6 bases, leaving 3 bases between the germline ends. This CDR3 region has 11 residues. Here the CDR3 reads CASSLGQTQYF. The CDR3 DNA reads as TGTGCCAGCAGTTTAGGGCAGACCCAGTACTTC.

The chain uses TRBV6-2 or TRBV6-3 and TRBJ1-1, with TRBD1 matching 7 bases. Trimming cost V 0 bases and J 3 bases; bases outside gene matches: 1. The CDR3 is 14 amino acids. Germline V gene lookup returns CDR1 MNHEY and CDR2 SVGEGT. CDR3 DNA: TGTGCCAGCAGTTACTCGACAGGGTACACTGAAGCTTTCTTT. Its protein is CASSYSTGYTEAFF.

There are a few counts of this clonotype. V usage is TRBV12-3 or TRBV12-4 and J usage is TRBJ1-1; D not resolved. This CDR3 has 13 residues. Trimming pared 0 bases from V and 4 bases from J, leaving 6 bases between. CDR3 nucleotides: TGTGCCAGCAGTTTAGCCGATAGCACTGAAGCTTTCTTT. Translated, it gives CASSLADSTEAFF.

This clonotype was detected a few times. The V gene is TRBV29-1, the J gene TRBJ2-7; the D gene is possibly TRBD1 (5 bases). Germline CDR1 and CDR2: SQVTM and ANQGSEA. Trimming left V 5 bases short and J 5 bases short, with 13 bases between. This CDR3 contains 12 residues. The CDR3 protein is CSVLQVTHEQYF. CDR3 sequence (DNA): TGCAGCGTTCTACAGGTAACACACGAGCAGTACTTC.

This chain joins TRBV7-2 and TRBJ2-7; 8 bases line up with TRBD2. V dropped 6 bases and J dropped 4; count of bases not matched to a gene: 11. The germline V gene encodes CDR1 SGHTA and CDR2 FQGNSA. The CDR3 has 15 residues. CDR3 region: CASRSQTGGPYEQYF. CDR3 coding DNA: TGTGCCAGCAGATCTCAGACGGGGGGGCCGTACGAGCAGTACTTC.

The J gene is TRBJ2-4, the V gene TRBV20-1; 7 nucleotides agree with TRBD1. CDR1 is DFQATT and CDR2 is SNEGSKA in the germline V gene (reference sequence). V was pared by 3 bases and J by 7 bases, with 15 bases of the junction left unmatched. CDR3 length: 16 residues. The CDR3 reads CSASRSDRDILNIQYF. CDR3 in DNA: TGCAGTGCTAGTCGTAGCGACAGGGATATTTTGAACATTCAGTACTTC.

This clonotype turned up a few times. The chain has TRBV20-1 and TRBJ2-7; the match to TRBD2 covers 11 bases. CDR1 is DFQATT, CDR2 SNEGSKA, per germline (reference sequence). Trimming took 0 bases from V and 2 from J; bases not matched to a gene: 3. The CDR3 is 15 residues long. The CDR3, as DNA: TGCAGTGCTAGAGATACTAGCGGGGGCACCTACGAGCAGTACTTC. Protein product: CSARDTSGGTYEQYF.

This clonotype was found a few times. The gene calls are TRBV2 and TRBJ1-1; D is undetermined. The CDR3 contains 13 residues. Germline CDR1 SNHLY, CDR2 FYNNEI. Trimming took 9 bases from V and 0 from J, leaving 11 bases between them. The CDR3 protein is CASPKDLNTEAFF. In DNA, the CDR3 is TGTGCCAGTCCTAAGGACCTGAACACTGAAGCTTTCTTT.

This clonotype was seen more than once but under ten times. This rearrangement joins TRBV10-3 to TRBJ2-3; 7 positions agree with TRBD1. This CDR3 region has 14 residues. In germline, CDR1 is ENHRY, CDR2 SYGVKD. With 11 bases clipped from V and 4 bases from J, the junction kept 12 bases outside the gene matches. CDR3 protein: CAVRSGTAADTQYF. The CDR3 DNA reads as TGTGCCGTACGCTCCGGGACAGCCGCAGATACGCAGTATTTT.

This chain uses TRBV29-1 with TRBJ2-3, with D perhaps matching TRBD1 (5 bases). The CDR3 extends over 15 amino acids. Looked up from germline, CDR1 is SQVTM and CDR2 is ANQGSEA. V lost 4 bases, J lost 3 bases, and 17 bases lay in between. This chain's CDR3 is CSVAREASETDTQYF. The CDR3 region has the DNA TGCAGCGTTGCCAGGGAAGCCTCCGAGACAGATACGCAGTATTTT.

Only a few counts were recorded for this clonotype. The rearrangement joins TRBV5-6 to TRBJ2-5, with D possibly being TRBD2 (5 bases). CDR3 length: 13 residues. Germline lookup yields CDR1 SGHDT and CDR2 YYEEEE. The V end was cut by 4 bases, the J end by 5 bases, with 12 bases between. The DNA for the CDR3 is TGTGCCAGCAGCCGTCGGGGAGACGAGACCCAGTACTTC. Its protein product is CASSRRGDETQYF.

The V call is TRBV6-6, the J call TRBJ1-5, with D unclear. The length of the CDR3 is 12 residues. Trimming cost V 10 bases and J 2 bases, with 9 bases left between them. Per the germline V gene, CDR1 is MNHNY and CDR2 is SVGAGI (reference sequence). The CDR3 loop reads CATKIGNQPQHF. The CDR3 nucleotides read TGTGCCACTAAGATTGGCAATCAGCCCCAGCATTTT.

This chain joins TRBV20-1 and TRBJ2-1, with 8 bases aligning to TRBD2. The CDR3 loop spans 16 amino acids. Germline CDR1 and CDR2: DFQATT and SNEGSKA (reference sequence). Trimming cost V 0 bases and J 3 bases; bases outside gene matches: 7. The CDR3 DNA sequence: TGCAGTGCTAGAGAAGTTGGCGGGGGGTACTACAATGAGCAGTTCTTC. It specifies CSAREVGGGYYNEQFF.

This chain connects TRBV19 to TRBJ1-5; D is ambiguous. Germline CDR1 is LNHDA and CDR2 is SQIVND (reference sequence). V lost 0 bases, J lost 5 bases, and 14 bases lay in between. The CDR3 sequence is 16 residues long. The CDR3 reads CASSIDRPAAYQPQHF. The DNA for the CDR3 is TGTGCCAGTAGTATAGATCGTCCGGCAGCTTATCAGCCCCAGCATTTT.

The V and J genes are TRBV2 and TRBJ2-7; a weak D match, TRBD1 (7 bases). CDR3 length equals 13 residues. Trimming took 10 bases from V and 3 from J, leaving 16 bases between them. From germline, CDR1 is SNHLY and CDR2 FYNNEI. The CDR3, as DNA: TGTGCCACCCAGGGGGGTTTTCTCTACGAGCAGTACTTC. Protein product: CATQGGFLYEQYF.

This clonotype was detected a few times. The CDR3 loop reads CASSGQGEVNIQYF. Written as DNA, the CDR3 is TGTGCCAGCAGTGGACAGGGGGAGGTAAACATTCAGTACTTC. The V gene is TRBV12-3 or TRBV12-4, the J gene TRBJ2-4, with TRBD1 identical over 10 bases. The CDR3 is 14 residues long. The trim removed 5 bases at V and 6 bases at J, leaving 4 bases unmatched.

DNA of the CDR3: TGTGCCAGCAGCCTAACCGGGACAGAACAAGAGACCCAGTACTTC. It encodes CASSLTGTEQETQYF. The rearrangement joins TRBV7-9 to TRBJ2-5; 7 bases line up with TRBD1. The junction had 8 bases not matched to a gene; V was cut back by 5 bases and J by 2 bases. Germline lookup yields CDR1 SEHNR and CDR2 FQNEAQ (reference sequence). This CDR3 has 15 amino acids.

This clonotype was seen ten or more times. The V and J genes are TRBV15 and TRBJ2-7; 10 bases match TRBD2. This CDR3 is 13 amino acids long. Per the germline V gene, CDR1 is LNHNV and CDR2 is YYDKDF (reference sequence). Germline trimming cut 4 bases from V and 5 bases from J; bases unmatched to any gene: 2. The CDR3 nucleotides read TGTGCCACCAGCACGGGACTAGCGAACGAGCAGTACTTC. Its translation is CATSTGLANEQYF.

The V gene is TRBV6-5, the J gene TRBJ2-7; 10 bases agree with TRBD2. Germline V lookup: CDR1 MNHEY, CDR2 SVGAGI. The CDR3 spans 17 residues. The V and J ends lost 0 bases and 4 bases, in that order; junction bases with no gene match: 9. The DNA for the CDR3 is TGTGCCAGCAGTTACTCGAGGTTTTCTAGCGGGGGTTACGAGCAGTACTTC. Amino acid sequence: CASSYSRFSSGGYEQYF.